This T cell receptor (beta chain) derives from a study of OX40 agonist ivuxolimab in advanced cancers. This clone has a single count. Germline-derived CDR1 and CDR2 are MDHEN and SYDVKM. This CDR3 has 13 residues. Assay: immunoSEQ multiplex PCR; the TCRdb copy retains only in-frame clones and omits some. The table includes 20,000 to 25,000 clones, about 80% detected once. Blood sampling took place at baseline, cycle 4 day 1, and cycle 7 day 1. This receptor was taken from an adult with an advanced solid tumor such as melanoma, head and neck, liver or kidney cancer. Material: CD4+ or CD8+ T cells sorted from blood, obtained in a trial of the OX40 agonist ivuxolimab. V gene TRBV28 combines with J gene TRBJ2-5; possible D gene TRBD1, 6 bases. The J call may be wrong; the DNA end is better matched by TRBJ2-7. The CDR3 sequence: CASSILQGYEQYF. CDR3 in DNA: TGTGCCAGCAGCATATTACAGGGCTACGAGCAGTACTTC.